This T cell receptor beta chain was documented in a study of blood T cell repertoires in COVID-19. Whole-study context: The origin of the acute and convalescent COVID-19 samples was the United States, Italy and Spain. Nucleic acid was either cDNA or gDNA, and it came from T cells, B-cell-depleted T cells, or PBMCs.

Authors' methods: Nucleated cell number was recorded as an estimate derived from reference gene primer amplification. Profiled with immunoSEQ multiplex PCR; TCRdb holds only in-frame clones, not every one. Clone size and V and J calls were adopted from that table, with D and trimming inferred from the DNA. The sample holds about 6,600 clones; around 87% are singletons and the top ten take about 4.7%. V was shortened by 4 bases and J by 5 bases, with 10 bases between the two germline ends. Germline V CDR1 and CDR2: SGHTS, YDEGEE. The CDR3 consists of 13 residues. The specimen sequenced was peripheral blood. The chain is built from TRBV5-8 and TRBJ1-5; TRBD1 is a possible D gene (6 bases). This TCR came from an elderly man with active COVID-19. CDR3 amino acids: CASSPNRDQPQHF. The CDR3 DNA reads as TGTGCCAGCAGCCCTAACAGGGATCAGCCCCAGCATTTT.